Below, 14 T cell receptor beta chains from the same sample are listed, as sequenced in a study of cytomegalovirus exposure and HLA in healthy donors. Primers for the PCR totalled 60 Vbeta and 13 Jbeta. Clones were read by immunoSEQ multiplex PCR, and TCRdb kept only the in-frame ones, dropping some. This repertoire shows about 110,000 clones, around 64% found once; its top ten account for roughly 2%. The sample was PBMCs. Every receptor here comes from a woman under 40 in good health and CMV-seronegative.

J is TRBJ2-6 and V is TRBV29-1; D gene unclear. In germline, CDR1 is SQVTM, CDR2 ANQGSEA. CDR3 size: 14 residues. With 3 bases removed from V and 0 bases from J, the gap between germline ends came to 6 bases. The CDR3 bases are TGCAGCGTTGACCCAGGCTCTGGGGCCAACGTCCTGACTTTC. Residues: CSVDPGSGANVLTF.

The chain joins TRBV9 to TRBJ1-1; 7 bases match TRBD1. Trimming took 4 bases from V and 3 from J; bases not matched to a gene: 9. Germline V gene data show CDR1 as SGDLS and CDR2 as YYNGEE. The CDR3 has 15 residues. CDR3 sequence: CASSFYRTGHTEAFF. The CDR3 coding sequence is TGTGCCAGCAGCTTTTACCGGACAGGTCACACTGAAGCTTTCTTT.

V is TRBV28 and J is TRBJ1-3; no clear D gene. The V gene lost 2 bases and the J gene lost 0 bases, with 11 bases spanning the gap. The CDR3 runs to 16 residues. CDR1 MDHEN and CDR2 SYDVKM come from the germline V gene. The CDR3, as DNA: TGTGCCAGCAGTTTAAGCAGCCTAGACTCTGGAAACACCATATATTTT. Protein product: CASSLSSLDSGNTIYF. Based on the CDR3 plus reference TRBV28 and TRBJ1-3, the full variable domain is DVKVTQSSRYLVKRTGEKVFLECVQDMDHENMFWYRQDPGLGLRLIYFSYDVKMKEKGDIPEGYSVSREKKERFSLILESASTNQTSMYLCASSLSSLDSGNTIYFGEGSWLTVV.

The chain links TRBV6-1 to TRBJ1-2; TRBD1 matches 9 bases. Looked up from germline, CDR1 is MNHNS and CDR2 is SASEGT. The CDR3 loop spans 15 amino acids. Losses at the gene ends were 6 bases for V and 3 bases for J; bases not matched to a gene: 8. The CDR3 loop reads CASSQQGAPYYGYTF. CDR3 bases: TGTGCCAGCAGCCAACAGGGGGCACCCTACTATGGCTACACCTTC.

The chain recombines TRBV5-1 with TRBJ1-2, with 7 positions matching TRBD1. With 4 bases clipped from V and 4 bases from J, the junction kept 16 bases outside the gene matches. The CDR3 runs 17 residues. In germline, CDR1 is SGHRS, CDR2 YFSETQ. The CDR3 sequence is CASSRGGRQGDLYGYTF. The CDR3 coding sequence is TGCGCCAGCAGCCGGGGGGGGAGACAGGGAGACCTCTATGGCTACACCTTC.

This chain's CDR3 is CASSLLGLAEYNEQFF. DNA for the CDR3: TGTGCCAGCAGCTTGCTCGGACTAGCGGAATACAATGAGCAGTTCTTC. This rearrangement joins TRBV5-4 to TRBJ2-1, with TRBD2 matching over 10 bases. The CDR3 extends over 16 amino acids. V lost 1 base, J lost 4 bases, and 5 bases stayed unmatched. Germline-derived CDR1 and CDR2 are SGHNT and YYREEE (reference sequence).

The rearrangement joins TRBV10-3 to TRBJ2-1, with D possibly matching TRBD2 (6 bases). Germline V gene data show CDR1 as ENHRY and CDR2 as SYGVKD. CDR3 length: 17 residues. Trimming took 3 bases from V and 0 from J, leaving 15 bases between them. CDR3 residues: CAISDVQRGSSYNEQFF. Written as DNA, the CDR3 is TGTGCCATCAGTGACGTTCAACGGGGGAGCTCCTACAATGAGCAGTTCTTC.

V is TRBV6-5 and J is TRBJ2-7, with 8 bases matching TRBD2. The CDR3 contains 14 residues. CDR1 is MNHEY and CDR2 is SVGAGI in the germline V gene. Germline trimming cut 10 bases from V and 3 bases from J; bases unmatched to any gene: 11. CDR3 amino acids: CATGAAGEGYEQYF. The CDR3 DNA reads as TGTGCCACAGGAGCAGCGGGAGAGGGCTACGAGCAGTACTTC.

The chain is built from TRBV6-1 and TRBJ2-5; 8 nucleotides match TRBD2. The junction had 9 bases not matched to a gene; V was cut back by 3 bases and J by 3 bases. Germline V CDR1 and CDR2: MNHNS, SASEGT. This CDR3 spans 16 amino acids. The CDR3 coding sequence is TGTGCCAGCAGTGAGGTTTCGGGGCGGGGGGAAGAGACCCAGTACTTC. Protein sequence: CASSEVSGRGEETQYF.

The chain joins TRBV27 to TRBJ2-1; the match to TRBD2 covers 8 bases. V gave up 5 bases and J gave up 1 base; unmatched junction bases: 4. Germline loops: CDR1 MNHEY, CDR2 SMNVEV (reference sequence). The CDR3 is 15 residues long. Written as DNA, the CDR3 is TGTGCCAGCAGTCATTTAGCGGGATCCTACAATGAGCAGTTCTTC. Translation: CASSHLAGSYNEQFF.

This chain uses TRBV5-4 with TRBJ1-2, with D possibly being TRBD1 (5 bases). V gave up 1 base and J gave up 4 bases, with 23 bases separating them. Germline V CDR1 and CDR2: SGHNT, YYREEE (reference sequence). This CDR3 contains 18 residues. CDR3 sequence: CASSLMVSWGSASYGYTF. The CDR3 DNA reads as TGTGCCAGCAGCTTGATGGTGTCTTGGGGCTCGGCTAGCTATGGCTACACCTTC.

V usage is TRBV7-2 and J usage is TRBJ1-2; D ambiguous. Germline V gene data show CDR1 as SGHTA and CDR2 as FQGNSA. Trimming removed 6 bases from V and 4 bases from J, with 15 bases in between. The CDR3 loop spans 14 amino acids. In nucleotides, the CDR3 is TGTGCCAGCAGGTCAGAATTCTCCTCCTATGGCTACACCTTC. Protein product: CASRSEFSSYGYTF. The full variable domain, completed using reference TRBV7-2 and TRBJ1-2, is GAGVSQSPSNKVTEKGKDVELRCDPISGHTALYWYRQSLGQGLEFLIYFQGNSAPDKSGLPSDRFSAERTGGSVSTLTIQRTQQEDSAVYLCASRSEFSSYGYTFGSGTRLTVV.

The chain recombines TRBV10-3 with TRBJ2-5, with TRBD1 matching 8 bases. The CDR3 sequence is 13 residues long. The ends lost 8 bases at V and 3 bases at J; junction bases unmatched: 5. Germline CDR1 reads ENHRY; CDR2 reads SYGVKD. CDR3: CAIGQGAEETQYF. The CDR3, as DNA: TGTGCCATCGGACAGGGAGCGGAAGAGACCCAGTACTTC.

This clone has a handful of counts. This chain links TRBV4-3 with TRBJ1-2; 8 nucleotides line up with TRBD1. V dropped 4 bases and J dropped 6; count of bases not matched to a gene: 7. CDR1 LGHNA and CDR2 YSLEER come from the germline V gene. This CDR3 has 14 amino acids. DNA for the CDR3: TGCGCCAGCAGCCGAACGGACAGGGAGGATGGCTACACCTTC. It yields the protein CASSRTDREDGYTF.